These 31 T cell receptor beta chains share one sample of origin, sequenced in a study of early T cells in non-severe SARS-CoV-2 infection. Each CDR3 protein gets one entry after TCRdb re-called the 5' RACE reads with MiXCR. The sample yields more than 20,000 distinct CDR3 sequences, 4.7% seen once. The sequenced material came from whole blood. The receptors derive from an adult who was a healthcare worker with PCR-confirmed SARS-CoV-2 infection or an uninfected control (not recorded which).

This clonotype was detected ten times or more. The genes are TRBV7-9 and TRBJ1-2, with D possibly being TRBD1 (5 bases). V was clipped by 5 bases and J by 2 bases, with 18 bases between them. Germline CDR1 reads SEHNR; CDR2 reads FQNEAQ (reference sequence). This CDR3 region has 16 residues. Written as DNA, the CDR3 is TGTGCCAGCAGCCCTACCCCCCCAGGGACGAACTATGGCTACACCTTC. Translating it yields CASSPTPPGTNYGYTF. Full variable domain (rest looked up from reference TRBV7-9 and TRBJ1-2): DTGVSQNPRHKITKRGQNVTFRCDPISEHNRLYWYRQTLGQGPEFLTYFQNEAQLEKSRLLSDRFSAERPKGSFSTLEIQRTEQGDSAMYLCASSPTPPGTNYGYTFGSGTRLTVV.

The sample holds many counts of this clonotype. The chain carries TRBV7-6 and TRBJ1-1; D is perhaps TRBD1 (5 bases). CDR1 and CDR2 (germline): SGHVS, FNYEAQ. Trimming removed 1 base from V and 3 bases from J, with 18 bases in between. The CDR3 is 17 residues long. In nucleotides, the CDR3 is TGTGCCAGCAGCTTAGGGCCGCCCCCAGGGATGGACACTGAAGCTTTCTTT. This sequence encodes CASSLGPPPGMDTEAFF.

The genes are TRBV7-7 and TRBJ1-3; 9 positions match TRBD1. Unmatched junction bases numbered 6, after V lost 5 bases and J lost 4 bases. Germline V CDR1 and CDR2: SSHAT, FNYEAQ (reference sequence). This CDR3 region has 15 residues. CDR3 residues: CASSPGTGKGNTIYF. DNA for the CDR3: TGTGCCAGCAGCCCGGGGACAGGGAAGGGAAACACCATATATTTT.

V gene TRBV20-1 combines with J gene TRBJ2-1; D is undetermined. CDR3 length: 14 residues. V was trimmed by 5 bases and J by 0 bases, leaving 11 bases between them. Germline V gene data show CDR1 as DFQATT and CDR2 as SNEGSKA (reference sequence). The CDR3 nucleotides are TGCAGTGCTGGGCCGGTCAGCTCCTACAATGAGCAGTTCTTC. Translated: CSAGPVSSYNEQFF.

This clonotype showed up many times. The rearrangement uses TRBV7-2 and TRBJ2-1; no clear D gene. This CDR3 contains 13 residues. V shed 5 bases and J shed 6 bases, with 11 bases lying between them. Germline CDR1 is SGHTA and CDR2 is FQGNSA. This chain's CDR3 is CASSPGPINEQFF. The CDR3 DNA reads TGTGCCAGCAGCCCAGGCCCGATCAATGAGCAGTTCTTC.

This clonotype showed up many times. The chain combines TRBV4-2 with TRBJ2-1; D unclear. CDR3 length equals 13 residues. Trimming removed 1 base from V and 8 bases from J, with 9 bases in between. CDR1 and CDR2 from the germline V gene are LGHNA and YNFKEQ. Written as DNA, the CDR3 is TGTGCCAGCAGCCAAGTACTGGGCTATGAGCAGTTCTTC. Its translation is CASSQVLGYEQFF.

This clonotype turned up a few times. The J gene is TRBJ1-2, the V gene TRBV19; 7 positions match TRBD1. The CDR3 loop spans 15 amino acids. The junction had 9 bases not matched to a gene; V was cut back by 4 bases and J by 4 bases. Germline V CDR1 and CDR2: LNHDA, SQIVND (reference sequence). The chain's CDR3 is CASSTTRQGVYGYTF. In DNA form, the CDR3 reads TGTGCCAGTAGTACGACTCGACAGGGAGTCTATGGCTACACCTTC.

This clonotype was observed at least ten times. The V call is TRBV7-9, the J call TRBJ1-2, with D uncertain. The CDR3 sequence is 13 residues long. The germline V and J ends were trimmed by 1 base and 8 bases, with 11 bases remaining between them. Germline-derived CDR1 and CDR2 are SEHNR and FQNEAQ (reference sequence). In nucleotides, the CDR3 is TGTGCCAGCAGCTTAGACACTGAGGGCGGCTACACCTTC. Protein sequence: CASSLDTEGGYTF. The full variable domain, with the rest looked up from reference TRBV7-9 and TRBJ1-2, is DTGVSQNPRHKITKRGQNVTFRCDPISEHNRLYWYRQTLGQGPEFLTYFQNEAQLEKSRLLSDRFSAERPKGSFSTLEIQRTEQGDSAMYLCASSLDTEGGYTFGSGTRLTVV.

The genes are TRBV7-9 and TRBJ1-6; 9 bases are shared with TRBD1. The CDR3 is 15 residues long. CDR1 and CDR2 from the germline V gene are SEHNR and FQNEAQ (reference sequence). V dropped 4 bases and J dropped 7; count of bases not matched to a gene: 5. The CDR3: CASSWGQGGNSPLHF. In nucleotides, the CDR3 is TGTGCCAGCAGCTGGGGACAGGGAGGCAATTCACCCCTCCACTTT.

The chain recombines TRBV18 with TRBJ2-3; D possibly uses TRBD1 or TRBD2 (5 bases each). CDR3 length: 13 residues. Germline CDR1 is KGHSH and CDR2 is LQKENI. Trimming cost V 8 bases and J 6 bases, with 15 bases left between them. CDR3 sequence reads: CASVPGRVDTQYF. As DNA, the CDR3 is TGTGCCAGCGTTCCGGGGCGCGTGGATACGCAGTATTTT.

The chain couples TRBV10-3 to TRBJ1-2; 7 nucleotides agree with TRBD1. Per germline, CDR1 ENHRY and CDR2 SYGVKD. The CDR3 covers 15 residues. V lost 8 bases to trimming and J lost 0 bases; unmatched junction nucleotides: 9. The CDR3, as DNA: TGTGCCATCGAAGGGACAGCCGCCTCTAACTATGGCTACACCTTC. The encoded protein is CAIEGTAASNYGYTF.

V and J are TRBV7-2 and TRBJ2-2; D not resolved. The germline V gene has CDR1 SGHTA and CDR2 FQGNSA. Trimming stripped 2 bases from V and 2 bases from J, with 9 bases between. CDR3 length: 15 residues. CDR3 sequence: CASSLSQRNTGELFF. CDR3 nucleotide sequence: TGTGCCAGCAGCTTATCCCAGAGAAACACCGGGGAGCTGTTTTTT. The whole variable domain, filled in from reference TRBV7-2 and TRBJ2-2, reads GAGVSQSPSNKVTEKGKDVELRCDPISGHTALYWYRQSLGQGLEFLIYFQGNSAPDKSGLPSDRFSAERTGGSVSTLTIQRTQQEDSAVYLCASSLSQRNTGELFFGEGSRLTVL.

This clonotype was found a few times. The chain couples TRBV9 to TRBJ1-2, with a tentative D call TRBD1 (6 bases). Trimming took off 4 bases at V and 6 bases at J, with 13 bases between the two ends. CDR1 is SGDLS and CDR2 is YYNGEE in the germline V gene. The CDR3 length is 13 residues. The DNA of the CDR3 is TGTGCCAGCAGCCCTAGGGGGGCAGATGGCTACACCTTC. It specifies CASSPRGADGYTF.

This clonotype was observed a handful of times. The CDR3 nucleotides are TGTGCCTGGAGTGTCGTAGAGGAGCAGTACTTC. The encoded protein is CAWSVVEEQYF. The V and J genes are TRBV30 and TRBJ2-7; D ambiguous. Germline CDR1 reads GTSNPN; CDR2 reads SVGIG (reference sequence). The CDR3 sequence is 11 residues long. Trimming took 0 bases from V and 7 from J, leaving 7 bases between them.

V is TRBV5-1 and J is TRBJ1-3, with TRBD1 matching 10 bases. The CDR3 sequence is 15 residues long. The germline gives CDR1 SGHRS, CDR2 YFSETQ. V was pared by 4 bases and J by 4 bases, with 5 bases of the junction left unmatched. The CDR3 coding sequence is TGCGCCAGCAGCGAGACAGGGGGCCTGGGAAACACCATATATTTT. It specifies CASSETGGLGNTIYF.

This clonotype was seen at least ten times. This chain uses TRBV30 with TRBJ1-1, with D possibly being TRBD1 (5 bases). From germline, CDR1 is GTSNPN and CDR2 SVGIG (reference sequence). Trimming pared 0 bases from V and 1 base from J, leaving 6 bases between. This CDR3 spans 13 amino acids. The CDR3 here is CAWSVQENTEAFF. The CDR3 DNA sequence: TGTGCCTGGAGTGTACAGGAGAACACTGAAGCTTTCTTT. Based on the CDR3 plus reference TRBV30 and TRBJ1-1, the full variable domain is SQTIHQWPATLVQPVGSPLSLECTVEGTSNPNLYWYRQAAGRGLQLLFYSVGIGQISSEVPQNLSASRPQDRQFILSSKKLLLSDSGFYLCAWSVQENTEAFFGQGTRLTVV.

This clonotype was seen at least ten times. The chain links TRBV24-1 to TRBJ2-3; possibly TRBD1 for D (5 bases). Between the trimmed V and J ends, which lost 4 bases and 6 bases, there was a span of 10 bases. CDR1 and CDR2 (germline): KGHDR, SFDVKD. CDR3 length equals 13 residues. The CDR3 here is CATSDPAGDTQYF. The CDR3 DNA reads TGTGCCACCAGTGACCCAGCAGGGGATACGCAGTATTTT.

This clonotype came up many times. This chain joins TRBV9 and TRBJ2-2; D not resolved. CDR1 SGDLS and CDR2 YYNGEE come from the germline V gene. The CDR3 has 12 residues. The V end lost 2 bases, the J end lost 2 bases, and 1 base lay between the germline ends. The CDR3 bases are TGTGCCAGCAGCGTCAACACCGGGGAGCTGTTTTTT. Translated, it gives CASSVNTGELFF.

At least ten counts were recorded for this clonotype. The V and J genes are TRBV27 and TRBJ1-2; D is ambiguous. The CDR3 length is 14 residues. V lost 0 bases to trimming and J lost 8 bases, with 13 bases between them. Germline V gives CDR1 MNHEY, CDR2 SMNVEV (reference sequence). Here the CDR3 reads CASSLSSIVEGYTF. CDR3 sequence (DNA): TGTGCCAGCAGTTTATCGTCGATAGTGGAGGGCTACACCTTC.

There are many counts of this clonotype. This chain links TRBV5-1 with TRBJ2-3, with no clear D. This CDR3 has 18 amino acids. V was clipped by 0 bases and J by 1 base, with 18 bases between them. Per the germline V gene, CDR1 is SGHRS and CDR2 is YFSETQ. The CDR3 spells CASSLAYVAQSGTDTQYF. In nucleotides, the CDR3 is TGCGCCAGCAGCTTGGCCTACGTGGCCCAGAGCGGCACAGATACGCAGTATTTT.

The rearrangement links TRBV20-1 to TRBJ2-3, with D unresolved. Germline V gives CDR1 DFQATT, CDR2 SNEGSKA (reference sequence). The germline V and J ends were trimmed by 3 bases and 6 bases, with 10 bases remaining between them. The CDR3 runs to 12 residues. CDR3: CSASHRVDTQYF. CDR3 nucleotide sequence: TGCAGTGCTAGCCACAGAGTGGATACGCAGTATTTT.

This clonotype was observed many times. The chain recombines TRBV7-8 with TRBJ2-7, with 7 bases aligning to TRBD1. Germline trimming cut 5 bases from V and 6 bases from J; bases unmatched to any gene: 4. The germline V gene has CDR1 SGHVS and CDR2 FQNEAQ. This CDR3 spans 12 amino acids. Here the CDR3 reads CASSRQGSEQYF. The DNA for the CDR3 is TGTGCCAGCAGCCGACAGGGCTCCGAGCAGTACTTC.

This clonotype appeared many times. CDR3 coding DNA: TGTGCCAGCAGCCAGAAAAGCGGGGAGTACTTC. Amino acid sequence: CASSQKSGEYF. The genes are TRBV3-1 and TRBJ2-5; 7 bases fit TRBD2. The CDR3 extends over 11 amino acids. Germline loops: CDR1 LGHDT, CDR2 YNNKEL (reference sequence). V shed 3 bases, J shed 12 bases, and the junction held 4 bases outside the gene matches.

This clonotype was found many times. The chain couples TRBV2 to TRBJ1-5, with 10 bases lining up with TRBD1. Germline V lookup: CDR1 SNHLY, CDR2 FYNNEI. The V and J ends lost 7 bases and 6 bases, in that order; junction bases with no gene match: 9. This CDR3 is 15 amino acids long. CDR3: CASTSRQGAGQPQHF. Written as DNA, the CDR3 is TGTGCCAGCACCAGCCGACAGGGGGCAGGTCAGCCCCAGCATTTT.

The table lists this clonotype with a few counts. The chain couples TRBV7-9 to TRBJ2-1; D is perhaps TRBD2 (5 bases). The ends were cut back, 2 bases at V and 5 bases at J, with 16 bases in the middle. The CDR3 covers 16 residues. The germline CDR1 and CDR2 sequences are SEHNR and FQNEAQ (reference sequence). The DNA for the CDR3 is TGTGCCAGCAGCTTAACGGGGAAGGGTCTCGACAATGAGCAGTTCTTC. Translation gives CASSLTGKGLDNEQFF. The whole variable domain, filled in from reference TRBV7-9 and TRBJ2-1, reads DTGVSQNPRHKITKRGQNVTFRCDPISEHNRLYWYRQTLGQGPEFLTYFQNEAQLEKSRLLSDRFSAERPKGSFSTLEIQRTEQGDSAMYLCASSLTGKGLDNEQFFGPGTRLTVL.

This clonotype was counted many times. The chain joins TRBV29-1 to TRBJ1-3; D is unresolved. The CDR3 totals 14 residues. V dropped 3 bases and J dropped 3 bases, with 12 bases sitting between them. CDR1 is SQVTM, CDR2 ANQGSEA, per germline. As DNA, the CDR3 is TGCAGCGTTGAGTCCGGCGGGGTTGGAAACACCATATATTTT. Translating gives CSVESGGVGNTIYF.

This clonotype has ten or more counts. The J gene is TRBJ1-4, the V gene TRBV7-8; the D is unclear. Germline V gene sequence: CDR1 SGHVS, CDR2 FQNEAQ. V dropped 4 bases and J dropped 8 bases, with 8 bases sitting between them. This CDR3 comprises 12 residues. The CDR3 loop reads CASSSYREKLFF. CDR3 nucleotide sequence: TGTGCCAGCAGCTCCTATCGCGAAAAACTGTTTTTT.

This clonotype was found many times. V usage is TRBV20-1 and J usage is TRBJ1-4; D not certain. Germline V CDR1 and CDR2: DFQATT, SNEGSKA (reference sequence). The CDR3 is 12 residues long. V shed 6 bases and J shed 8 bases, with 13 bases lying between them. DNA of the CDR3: TGCAGTGCATCCGCGGGAGGGGAAAAACTGTTTTTT. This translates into CSASAGGEKLFF.

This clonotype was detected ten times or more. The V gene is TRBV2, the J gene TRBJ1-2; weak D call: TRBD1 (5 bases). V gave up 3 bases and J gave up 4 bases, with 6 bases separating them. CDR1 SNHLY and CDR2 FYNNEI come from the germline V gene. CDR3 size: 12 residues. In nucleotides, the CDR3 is TGTGCCAGCAGTGAGGGGCTCTATGGCTACACCTTC. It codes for CASSEGLYGYTF.

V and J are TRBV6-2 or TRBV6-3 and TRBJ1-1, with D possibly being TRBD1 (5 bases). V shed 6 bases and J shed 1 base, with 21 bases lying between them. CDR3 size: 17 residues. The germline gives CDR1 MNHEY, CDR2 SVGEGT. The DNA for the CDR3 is TGTGCCAGCAGACGCAGGGATTCAAGATCTCAGAACACTGAAGCTTTCTTT. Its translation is CASRRRDSRSQNTEAFF.

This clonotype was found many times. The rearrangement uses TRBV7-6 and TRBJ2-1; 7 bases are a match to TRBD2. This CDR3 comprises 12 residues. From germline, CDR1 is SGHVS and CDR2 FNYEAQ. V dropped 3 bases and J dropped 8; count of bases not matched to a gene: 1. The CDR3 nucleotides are TGTGCCAGCAGCTTGGGGGGGGATGAGCAGTTCTTC. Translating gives CASSLGGDEQFF.